This T cell receptor beta chain appears in the sequencing data of a study of shared clonotypes between healthy human individuals. Profiled with immunoSEQ multiplex PCR; TCRdb holds only in-frame clones, not every one. This repertoire shows over 850,000 clones, about 84% found once; its top ten account for more than 0.55%. V was pared by 3 bases and J by 4 bases, with 2 bases of the junction left unmatched. CDR3 size: 14 residues. Germline V gene data show CDR1 as MRHNA and CDR2 as SNTAGT. Overall study results and limits: Among donors, clonotype sharing was expected to be affected by sequencing depth.

About this clone itself: The antigen remains unidentified.

The clonotype comes from a man aged 18-30 years in good health. Some clones in this sample may be carry-over from other donors' samples. Specimen: memory CD4+ T cells from PBMCs. Subset noted: CD45RA-negative fraction. The J gene is TRBJ1-4, the V gene TRBV6-4; TRBD1 matches 7 bases. CDR3 loop: CASSEGQLNEKLFF. The CDR3 coding sequence is TGTGCCAGCAGTGAGGGACAGCTTAATGAAAAACTGTTTTTT.